Listed below are T cell receptor beta chains from one sample, sequenced in a study of T-cell reconstitution after alpha-beta-depleted transplantation in children. TCRdb analysed the PCR reads with MiXCR anew, one entry per CDR3 protein. The data contain some 87,000 distinct CDR3 sequences, around a sixth of them singletons. The material was PBMCs, mostly from graft donor cells, obtained 180 days after TCRalphabeta/CD19-depleted stem cell transplant. Receptors were obtained from a male patient aged 2-9 years who had a stem cell transplant for acute lymphoblastic leukemia, so the T cells may come from the graft donor. The CDR3 runs from the conserved cysteine through the conserved F or W. The D gene is left open where the match is weak. The size entry is marked missing in some rows and otherwise reads once, few, many or a size class.

V gene,clone size,J gene,D gene,CDR3 DNA,CDR3 protein
TRBV27,-,TRBJ2-7,-,TGTGCCAGCAGTTTAGGGGGCCCCATCTCCTACGAGCAGTACTTC,CASSLGGPISYEQYF
TRBV11-2,-,TRBJ2-1,-,TGTGCCAGCAGCTCCCTTGATAGTGAGCAGTTCTTC,CASSSLDSEQFF
TRBV13,-,TRBJ2-3,-,TGTGCCAGCAGCCCAAGAGGGGGGGCCTGGGATACGCAGTATTTT,CASSPRGGAWDTQYF
TRBV27,-,TRBJ2-1,-,TGTGCCAGCAGCAACAACATTGTTGAGCAGTTCTTC,CASSNNIVEQFF
TRBV18,few,TRBJ2-5,TRBD2,TGTGCCAGTTCACTAGCGGGGGACCAAGAGACCCAGTACTTC,CASSLAGDQETQYF
TRBV5-4,-,TRBJ2-2,TRBD1,TGTGCCAGCAGCTTCGGTAGGACAGGGGTATACACCGGGGAGCTGTTTTTT,CASSFGRTGVYTGELFF
TRBV4-2,many,TRBJ2-1,-,TGTGCCAGCAGCCAAGATACCCAGGGTAGATACAATGAGCAGTTCTTC,CASSQDTQGRYNEQFF
TRBV20-1,-,TRBJ2-7,-,TGCAGTGCATCCAGAAGCTACGAGCAGTACTTC,CSASRSYEQYF
TRBV3-1,-,TRBJ2-2,-,TGTGCCAGCAGCCAACACGGCGAGAACACCGGGGAGCTGTTTTTT,CASSQHGENTGELFF
TRBV6-6,few,TRBJ1-2,-,TGTGCCAGCAGTTATAGGCAGTATGGCTACACCTTC,CASSYRQYGYTF
TRBV11-2,few,TRBJ1-4,-,TGTGCCAGCAGCTTAGGCCTGCGGGACTCAACTAATGAAAAACTGTTTTTT,CASSLGLRDSTNEKLFF
TRBV12-3/TRBV12-4,few,TRBJ1-2,TRBD1,TGTGCCAGCAGTATGACAGGGAGGGAAGGCTACACCTTC,CASSMTGREGYTF
TRBV12-3/TRBV12-4,few,TRBJ1-5,TRBD1,TGTGCCAGCAGCGTACAGGGGAGTCAGCCCCAGCATTTT,CASSVQGSQPQHF
TRBV5-1,medium-sized,TRBJ2-2,-,TGCGCCAGCAGCTTGGAGTGGTCCGGGGAGCTGTTTTTT,CASSLEWSGELFF
TRBV7-8,few,TRBJ2-5,-,TGTGCCAGCAGCCTCTGGCTAAGGGGAGAAGAGACCCAGTACTTC,CASSLWLRGEETQYF
TRBV4-2,-,TRBJ2-1,-,TGTCCCAGCAGCCAAGATCCCGGACTAAATTACAATGAGCAGTTCTTC,CPSSQDPGLNYNEQFF
TRBV5-1,few,TRBJ2-7,TRBD2,TGCGCCAGCAGCCACGGCGGGGGGCTCACCTACGAGCAGTACTTC,CASSHGGGLTYEQYF
TRBV3-1,medium-sized,TRBJ1-4,TRBD1,TGTGCCAGCAGCCCAGATAGACAGGGTGTTCGTGAAAAACTGTTTTTT,CASSPDRQGVREKLFF
TRBV12-3/TRBV12-4,few,TRBJ2-1,TRBD1,TGTGCCAGCAGTTCACGACAGGGGAGATTAGAGCACAATGAGCAGTTCTTC,CASSSRQGRLEHNEQFF
TRBV19,-,TRBJ2-1,-,TGTGCCAGTAGTGCCAGACAGGCATTATACAATGAGCAGTTCTTC,CASSARQALYNEQFF
TRBV7-2,-,TRBJ1-6,-,TGTGCCAGCAGCTCCCGGACAGCGGTAAATTCACCCCTCCACTTT,CASSSRTAVNSPLHF
TRBV12-3/TRBV12-4,-,TRBJ2-7,TRBD1,TGTGCCAGCAGTTTTTGGGACAGGAGCTACGAGCAGTACTTC,CASSFWDRSYEQYF
TRBV15,many,TRBJ1-4,-,TGTGCCACCAGCAGATCAGTCGGTGAAAAACTGTTTTTT,CATSRSVGEKLFF
TRBV5-6,-,TRBJ2-7,-,TGTGCCAGCAGCCCCAACTACAGGGGGGGATCCTACGAGCAGTACTTC,CASSPNYRGGSYEQYF
TRBV28,-,TRBJ1-2,-,TGTGCCAGCAGCGACAGCTATGGCTACACCTTC,CASSDSYGYTF
TRBV5-5,few,TRBJ1-2,-,TGTGCCAGCAGCTCGGAGGACTCGTTAGAGGGCTACACCTTC,CASSSEDSLEGYTF